Presented here are 23 T cell receptor beta chains from one specimen sequenced in a study of T cell responses to AZD1222 COVID-19 vaccine. Data came from immunoSEQ multiplex PCR; TCRdb stores just in-frame clones and leaves some out. Here the sample spans 110,000 to 150,000 clones, approximately 83% being singletons. The sequencing used peripheral blood, collected on day 0 of AZD1222 vaccination. Receptors originate from an adult in good health.

The DNA of the CDR3 is TGTGCCAGCAGTGAACACAGGGCAACTGAAGCTTTCTTT. This sequence encodes CASSEHRATEAFF. The chain couples TRBV2 to TRBJ1-1; D is perhaps TRBD1 (6 bases). V lost 2 bases and J 5 bases, leaving 9 bases between the germline ends. Germline loops: CDR1 SNHLY, CDR2 FYNNEI. The CDR3 spans 13 residues.

For the CDR3, the DNA is TGTGCCAGCAGTTTGCGCGGGGGCGGGGGGGAGCTGTTTTTT. Protein product: CASSLRGGGGELFF. The genes are TRBV27 and TRBJ2-2, with D possibly matching TRBD2 (7 bases). Trimming removed 3 bases from V and 8 bases from J, with 13 bases in between. CDR1 and CDR2 (germline): MNHEY, SMNVEV (reference sequence). This CDR3 has 14 amino acids.

This clone was picked up one time. CDR3 residues: CASRAQNNEKLFF. DNA of the CDR3: TGTGCCAGTAGGGCGCAAAACAACGAAAAACTGTTTTTT. This chain links TRBV28 with TRBJ1-4; no firm D call. The CDR3 has 13 amino acids. Germline values: CDR1 MDHEN, CDR2 SYDVKM. Trimming removed 9 bases from V and 8 bases from J, with 16 bases in between.

The CDR3 bases are TGTGCCAGCAGCCGGGGGACCGGGGAGCTGTTTTTT. Its translation is CASSRGTGELFF. V and J are TRBV11-2 and TRBJ2-2; D perhaps matches TRBD2 (6 bases). Trimming took 5 bases from V and 5 from J, leaving 6 bases between them. The CDR3 extends over 12 amino acids. Germline values: CDR1 SGHAT, CDR2 FQNNGV.

V gene TRBV2 combines with J gene TRBJ2-7; 8 bases are a match to TRBD1. The germline CDR1 and CDR2 sequences are SNHLY and FYNNEI. V lost 6 bases and J lost 4; bases outside the gene matches: 5. The CDR3 has 13 residues. The CDR3 sequence: CASRLDREYEQYF. The CDR3 DNA follows: TGTGCCAGCAGATTGGACAGGGAGTACGAGCAGTACTTC. Complete variable domain (other parts from reference TRBV2 and TRBJ2-7): EPEVTQTPSHQVTQMGQEVILRCVPISNHLYFYWYRQILGQKVEFLVSFYNNEISEKSEIFDDQFSVERPDGSNFTLKIRSTKLEDSAMYFCASRLDREYEQYFGPGTRLTVT.

This sequence joins TRBV19 and TRBJ1-5; D perhaps matches TRBD1 (5 bases). The V gene lost 5 bases and the J gene lost 0 bases, with 14 bases spanning the gap. Germline loops: CDR1 LNHDA, CDR2 SQIVND (reference sequence). This CDR3 has 16 residues. DNA of the CDR3: TGTGCCAGTAGTCCGAGCGTACAGGATAGCAATCAGCCCCAGCATTTT. The encoded protein is CASSPSVQDSNQPQHF.

CDR3 in amino acids: CASSEGTYNQPQHF. Written as DNA, the CDR3 is TGTGCCAGCAGCGAAGGGACTTATAATCAGCCCCAGCATTTT. This chain connects TRBV3-1 (or the pseudogene TRBV3-2) to TRBJ1-5, with D maybe TRBD1 (5 bases). The germline gives CDR1 LGHDT, CDR2 YNNKEL (reference sequence). The CDR3 spans 14 residues. Trimming shortened V by 5 bases and J by 4 bases, and 12 bases separated the two germline ends.

The chain links TRBV19 to TRBJ2-3; tentatively, D is TRBD1 (6 bases). The CDR3 is 15 amino acids. Trimming stripped 5 bases from V and 3 bases from J, with 15 bases between. Germline V gene sequence: CDR1 LNHDA, CDR2 SQIVND (reference sequence). CDR3 coding DNA: TGTGCCAGTAGTTTCACAGGGTTTTCAACAGATACGCAGTATTTT. It specifies CASSFTGFSTDTQYF.

This clone was seen a few times. CDR3 sequence reads: CASSLSRQGAKKLFF. The CDR3 DNA reads TGTGCCAGCAGTTTATCTAGACAGGGGGCGAAAAAACTGTTTTTT. J is TRBJ1-4 and V is TRBV28; 10 nucleotides agree with TRBD1. This CDR3 has 15 amino acids. The ends lost 1 base at V and 9 bases at J; junction bases unmatched: 5. The germline gives CDR1 MDHEN, CDR2 SYDVKM.

CDR3 coding DNA: TGTGCCAGCAGCCGCAATCTCGCAGAGACCCAGTACTTC. It encodes CASSRNLAETQYF. The J gene is TRBJ2-5, the V gene TRBV11-2; D is undetermined. Germline V CDR1 and CDR2: SGHAT, FQNNGV. The CDR3 has 13 residues. V was pared by 5 bases and J by 4 bases, with 11 bases between.

J is TRBJ2-5 and V is TRBV5-1; TRBD2 matches at 7 bases. The CDR3 spans 13 residues. The J segment lost 5 bases and the V segment lost 7 bases, leaving 8 bases of the junction unmatched. Germline V gene lookup returns CDR1 SGHRS and CDR2 YFSETQ. The CDR3 bases are TGCGCCAGCGCATTTGGGGAGGGCGAGACCCAGTACTTC. Protein: CASAFGEGETQYF.

The chain uses TRBV6-5 and TRBJ2-6; no clear D gene. The CDR3 totals 15 residues. In germline, CDR1 is MNHEY, CDR2 SVGAGI. V shed 5 bases and J shed 2 bases, with 10 bases lying between them. The CDR3 DNA sequence: TGTGCCAGCAGTACTCGAAGGGCTGGGGCCAACGTCCTGACTTTC. This encodes CASSTRRAGANVLTF.

This clone occurred once. Other DNA sequences in the same sample also yield this CDR3. The chain has TRBV5-4 and TRBJ2-3; no definite D call. CDR3 length equals 13 residues. Deletions cut 0 bases from V and 1 base from J, with 3 bases between. Germline assignment: CDR1 SGHNT and CDR2 YYREEE (reference sequence). This chain's CDR3 is CASSLGGTDTQYF. The CDR3 region has the DNA TGTGCCAGCAGCTTGGGGGGCACAGATACGCAGTATTTT.

The chain is built from TRBV3-1 (or the pseudogene TRBV3-2) and TRBJ2-1; D remains unclear. Germline V CDR1 and CDR2: LGHDT, YNNKEL (reference sequence). The CDR3 is made up of 18 amino acids. V was cut by 0 bases and J by 0 bases, with 15 bases left in between. CDR3 nucleotide sequence: TGTGCCAGCAGCCAAGATTGGCTAGTCCAAAGCTCCTACAATGAGCAGTTCTTC. Encoded protein: CASSQDWLVQSSYNEQFF.

V is TRBV7-9 and J is TRBJ1-1, with unresolved D. The CDR3 has 12 amino acids. V lost 5 bases and J lost 1, with 5 bases in between. Germline V CDR1 and CDR2: SEHNR, FQNEAQ (reference sequence). The CDR3 DNA reads TGTGCCAGCAGCGCAGGGAACACTGAAGCTTTCTTT. Translation gives CASSAGNTEAFF. The full variable domain, with the rest looked up from reference TRBV7-9 and TRBJ1-1, is DTGVSQNPRHKITKRGQNVTFRCDPISEHNRLYWYRQTLGQGPEFLTYFQNEAQLEKSRLLSDRFSAERPKGSFSTLEIQRTEQGDSAMYLCASSAGNTEAFFGQGTRLTVV.

This sequence joins TRBV12-3 or TRBV12-4 and TRBJ1-2; no definite D call. This CDR3 spans 11 amino acids. The ends were cut back, 3 bases at V and 8 bases at J, with 7 bases in the middle. CDR3: CASSFTGGYTF. The DNA for the CDR3 is TGTGCCAGCAGTTTTACGGGGGGCTACACCTTC.

The chain joins TRBV9 to TRBJ2-2; TRBD2 aligns across 8 bases. Losses at the gene ends were 0 bases for V and 4 bases for J; bases not matched to a gene: 8. Germline CDR1 is SGDLS and CDR2 is YYNGEE. The CDR3 has 17 amino acids. Here the CDR3 DNA reads TGTGCCAGCAGCGTAGCTACGGGACTAGAGGGCACCGGGGAGCTGTTTTTT. This translates into CASSVATGLEGTGELFF.

This clone was seen only a few times. This rearrangement joins TRBV2 to TRBJ1-1, with D perhaps matching TRBD1 (6 bases). Trimming removed 8 bases from V and 11 bases from J, with 18 bases in between. Germline CDR1 SNHLY, CDR2 FYNNEI. This CDR3 contains 12 residues. This chain's CDR3 is CASAYRGGDAFF. In nucleotides, the CDR3 is TGTGCCAGCGCCTACCGGGGGGGCGACGCTTTCTTT.

V usage is TRBV14 and J usage is TRBJ2-4, with D possibly matching TRBD2 (5 bases). The CDR3 has 15 residues. The germline V gene encodes CDR1 SGHDN and CDR2 FVKESK. V lost 4 bases, J lost 8 bases, and 18 bases lay in between. CDR3 sequence: CASSLPGRGMDIQYF. The CDR3 region has the DNA TGTGCCAGCAGCCTACCTGGCCGGGGAATGGACATTCAGTACTTC.

This chain connects TRBV28 to TRBJ2-3; the match to TRBD1 covers 10 bases. The CDR3 totals 13 residues. J was trimmed by 8 bases and V by 3 bases; bases with no gene match: 2. In germline, CDR1 is MDHEN, CDR2 SYDVKM. CDR3 DNA: TGTGCCAGCAGTTTCAGGGACAGGGGTACGCAGTATTTT. Its protein product is CASSFRDRGTQYF.

The chain uses TRBV24-1 and TRBJ2-5; 7 bases line up with TRBD1. The CDR3 covers 15 residues. CDR1 and CDR2 (germline): KGHDR, SFDVKD. The trim removed 10 bases at V and 4 bases at J, leaving 14 bases unmatched. CDR3 region: CATYYNRDRGETQYF. The CDR3 nucleotides read TGTGCCACTTACTACAACCGGGACAGAGGAGAGACCCAGTACTTC.

A single count supports this clone. The conserved final phenylalanine or tryptophan is absent from the CDR3, which likely points to a read error. The DNA is omitted, as the CDR3 cannot be located on it reliably, and the CDR3 follows TCRdb's listing. The gene calls are TRBV20-1 and TRBJ1-1; TRBD1 was called by the table and not checked on the DNA. Per germline, CDR1 DFQATT and CDR2 SNEGSKA (reference sequence). The CDR3 numbers 8 amino acids, ends counted. The CDR3 region is CSAPRGLL.

The chain carries TRBV29-1 and TRBJ2-1; D is unclear. The CDR3 loop spans 12 amino acids. Deletions cut 8 bases from V and 4 bases from J, with 12 bases between. Germline CDR1 SQVTM, CDR2 ANQGSEA. The CDR3 nucleotides read TGCAGCCTTTTAGTCGGTTACAATGAGCAGTTCTTC. Protein sequence: CSLLVGYNEQFF.